Listed here are 3 T cell receptor beta chains from one sample, sequenced in a study of STAT3 mutations in large granular lymphocyte leukemia. Clones were sequenced by immunoSEQ multiplex PCR, and TCRdb holds only the in-frame ones, with some missing. The table includes around 39,000 clones, 88% detected once. Notes on the study in general: Every T-cell large granular lymphocyte leukemia patient had at least one immunodominant TCR beta clonotype.

No antigen has been identified for these receptors. The sequenced sample consisted of PBMCs. These receptors were collected from a human donor with T large granular lymphocyte leukemia. Some clones in this sample may be carry-over from other donors' samples.

The CDR3 reads CASSSGMNTEAFF. The DNA of the CDR3 is TGTGCCAGCAGCTCGGGCATGAACACTGAAGCTTTCTTT. The chain links TRBV5-4 to TRBJ1-1; D call uncertain. The length of the CDR3 is 13 residues. V lost 3 bases to trimming and J lost 0 bases, with 6 bases between them. Germline V lookup: CDR1 SGHNT, CDR2 YYREEE (reference sequence).

The chain employs TRBV28 and TRBJ2-5; D perhaps matches TRBD2 (5 bases). The ends were cut back, 8 bases at V and 2 bases at J, with 12 bases in the middle. Germline values: CDR1 MDHEN, CDR2 SYDVKM. The CDR3 contains 13 residues. CDR3 bases: TGTGCCAGCGTGGAGGTCGGGCAAGAGACCCAGTACTTC. Translating gives CASVEVGQETQYF.

The V and J genes are TRBV28 and TRBJ1-1; tentatively, D is TRBD1 (6 bases). V lost 5 bases to trimming and J lost 1 base, with 8 bases between them. The CDR3 has 13 amino acids. Germline CDR1 and CDR2: MDHEN and SYDVKM. CDR3 protein: CASSRQENTEAFF. DNA for the CDR3: TGTGCCAGCAGTCGACAGGAGAACACTGAAGCTTTCTTT.